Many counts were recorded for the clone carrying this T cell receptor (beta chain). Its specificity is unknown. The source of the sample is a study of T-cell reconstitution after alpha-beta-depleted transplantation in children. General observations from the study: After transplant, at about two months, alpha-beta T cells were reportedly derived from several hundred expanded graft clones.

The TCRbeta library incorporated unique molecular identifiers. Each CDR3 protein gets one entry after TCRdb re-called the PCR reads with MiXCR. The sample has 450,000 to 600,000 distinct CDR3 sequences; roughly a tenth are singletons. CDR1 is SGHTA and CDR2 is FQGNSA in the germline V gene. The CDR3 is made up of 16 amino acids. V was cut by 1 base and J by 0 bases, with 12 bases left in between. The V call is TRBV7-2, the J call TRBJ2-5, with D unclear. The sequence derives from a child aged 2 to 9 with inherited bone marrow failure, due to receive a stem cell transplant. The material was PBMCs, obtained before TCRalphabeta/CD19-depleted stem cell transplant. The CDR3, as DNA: TGTGCCAGCAGCTTAGGTTTCTGGCTAAACCAAGAGACCCAGTACTTC. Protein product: CASSLGFWLNQETQYF.